Detailed here is one TCR beta chain. The antigen is not known. About 37,500 genome equivalents of blood DNA were amplified for TRB. One tube held mixed TRB-A and TRB-B primer pools for touch-down PCR. TCRdb reprocessed the multiplex PCR reads; each CDR3 protein has one entry and no DNA is given. This listing includes over 3,000 distinct CDR3 sequences. This sample is part of a study of T cell clusters in autoimmune cytopenias. Study-wide results and limits: Functional roles of the in silico T cell clusters still await experimental validation. Primary autoimmune cytopenia patients seemingly lacked the physiological T cell clusters found in healthy donors.

Germline CDR1 reads MNHNS; CDR2 reads SASEGT. This CDR3 is built from 13 residues. Source material: peripheral blood. The sequence was collected from a human donor with an autoimmune cytopenia or autoimmune hepatitis (not recorded which). The rearrangement uses TRBV6-1 and TRBJ2-7. CDR3 sequence: CASRETGVYEQYF.